This TCR beta chain was documented in a study of shared clonotypes between healthy human individuals. Some 92 million PBMCs per unsorted sample were used for genomic DNA. Deep-level running was used for the assay. The authors sequenced unsorted PBMC DNA on ten immunoSEQ deep assay plates. Authors' data handling: In the immunoSEQ data, sequences were junction-only and lacked quality scores, so filtering differed. Libraries were prepared by immunoSEQ multiplex PCR; TCRdb keeps only in-frame clonotypes and omits some of them. The V and J calls and the clone size are those of that table, but D and trimming were determined from the DNA. The table lists about 510,000 clones, roughly 78% of them singletons. Regarding this clone: The sample carries other DNA sequences with the same CDR3.

The sample comprised PBMCs. The clonotype originates from a woman aged 40-49 years in good health. Some clones in this sample may be carry-over from other donors' samples.

As DNA, the CDR3 is TGTGCCAGTAGTATGGGGACTGAAGCTTTCTTT. Protein sequence: CASSMGTEAFF. The genes are TRBV19 and TRBJ1-1; no firm D call. Per germline, CDR1 LNHDA and CDR2 SQIVND (reference sequence). V was pared by 3 bases and J by 5 bases, with 4 bases between. This CDR3 comprises 11 residues. The full variable domain, with the rest looked up from reference TRBV19 and TRBJ1-1, is DGGITQSPKYLFRKEGQNVTLSCEQNLNHDAMYWYRQDPGQGLRLIYYSQIVNDFQKGDIAEGYSVSREKKESFPLTVTSAQKNPTAFYLCASSMGTEAFFGQGTRLTVV.